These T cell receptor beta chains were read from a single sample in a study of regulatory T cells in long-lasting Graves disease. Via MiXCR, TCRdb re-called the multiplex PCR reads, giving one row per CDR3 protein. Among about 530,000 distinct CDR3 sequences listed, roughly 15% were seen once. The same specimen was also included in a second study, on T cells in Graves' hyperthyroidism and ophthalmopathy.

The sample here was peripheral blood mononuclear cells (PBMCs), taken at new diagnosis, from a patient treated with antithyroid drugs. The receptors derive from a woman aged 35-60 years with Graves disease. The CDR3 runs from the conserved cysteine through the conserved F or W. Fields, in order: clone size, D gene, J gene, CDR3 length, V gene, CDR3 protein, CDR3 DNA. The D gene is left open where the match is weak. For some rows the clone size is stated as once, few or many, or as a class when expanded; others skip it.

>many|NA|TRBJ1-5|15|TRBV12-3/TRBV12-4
CASRRGSGFNQPQHF
TGTGCCAGCAGGCGAGGGTCCGGTTTCAATCAGCCCCAGCATTTT
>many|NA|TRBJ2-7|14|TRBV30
CAWSAPIAPSEQYF
TGTGCCTGGAGTGCACCCATAGCACCCTCCGAGCAGTACTTC
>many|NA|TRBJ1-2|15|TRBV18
CASSPRRLGSYGYTF
TGTGCCAGCTCACCACGGAGACTGGGGAGCTATGGCTACACCTTC
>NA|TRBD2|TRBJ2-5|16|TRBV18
CASSPFPAGVQETQYF
TGTGCCAGCTCACCATTCCCAGCGGGGGTCCAAGAGACCCAGTACTTC
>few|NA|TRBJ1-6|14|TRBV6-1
CASSERDIDSPLHF
TGTGCCAGCAGTGAAAGGGATATTGATTCACCCCTCCACTTT
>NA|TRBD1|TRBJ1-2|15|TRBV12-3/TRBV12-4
CASSFLGQGGHGYTF
TGTGCCAGCAGTTTTTTAGGACAGGGGGGACATGGCTACACCTTC
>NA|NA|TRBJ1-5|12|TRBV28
CANAAFNQPQHF
TGTGCCAATGCAGCCTTCAATCAGCCCCAGCATTTT
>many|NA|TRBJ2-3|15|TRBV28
CASNSVRGGTDTQYF
TGTGCCAGCAACTCCGTTAGGGGTGGCACAGATACGCAGTATTTT
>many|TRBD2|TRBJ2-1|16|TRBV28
CASRTNSGGKRNEQFF
TGTGCCAGCAGAACAAATAGCGGGGGGAAACGAAATGAGCAGTTCTTC
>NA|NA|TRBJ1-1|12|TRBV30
CAWTYRALEAFF
TGTGCCTGGACCTACAGGGCCCTTGAAGCTTTCTTT
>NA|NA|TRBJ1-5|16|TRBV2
CASSGPTGYSNQPQHF
TGTGCCAGCAGTGGCCCTACAGGGTATAGCAATCAGCCCCAGCATTTT
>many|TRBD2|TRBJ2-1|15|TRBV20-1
CSARGTSGERNEQFF
TGCAGTGCTAGAGGCACTAGCGGGGAACGCAATGAGCAGTTCTTC
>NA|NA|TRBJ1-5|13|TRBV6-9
CASSYSENQPQHF
TGTGCCAGCAGTTACTCTGAAAATCAGCCCCAGCATTTT
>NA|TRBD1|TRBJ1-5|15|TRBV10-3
CAISHDRGGNQPQHF
TGTGCCATCAGTCACGACAGGGGCGGCAATCAGCCCCAGCATTTT
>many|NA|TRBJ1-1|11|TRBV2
CASAAPGVAFF
TGTGCCAGCGCCGCCCCAGGGGTTGCTTTCTTT
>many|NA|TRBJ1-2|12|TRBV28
CASSVGDYGYTF
TGTGCCAGCAGTGTCGGTGACTATGGCTACACCTTC